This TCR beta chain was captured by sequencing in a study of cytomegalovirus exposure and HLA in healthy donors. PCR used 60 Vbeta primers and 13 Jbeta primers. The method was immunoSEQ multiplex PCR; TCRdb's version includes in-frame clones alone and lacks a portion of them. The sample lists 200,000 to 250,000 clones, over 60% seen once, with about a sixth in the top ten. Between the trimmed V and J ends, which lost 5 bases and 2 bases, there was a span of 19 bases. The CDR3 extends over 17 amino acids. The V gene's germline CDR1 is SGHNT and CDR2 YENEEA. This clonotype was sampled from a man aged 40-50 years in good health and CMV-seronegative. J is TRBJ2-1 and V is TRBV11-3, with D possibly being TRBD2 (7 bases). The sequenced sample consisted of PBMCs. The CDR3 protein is CASSLHGGGAPYNEQFF. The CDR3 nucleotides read TGTGCCAGCAGCCTCCATGGGGGGGGCGCGCCCTACAATGAGCAGTTCTTC.